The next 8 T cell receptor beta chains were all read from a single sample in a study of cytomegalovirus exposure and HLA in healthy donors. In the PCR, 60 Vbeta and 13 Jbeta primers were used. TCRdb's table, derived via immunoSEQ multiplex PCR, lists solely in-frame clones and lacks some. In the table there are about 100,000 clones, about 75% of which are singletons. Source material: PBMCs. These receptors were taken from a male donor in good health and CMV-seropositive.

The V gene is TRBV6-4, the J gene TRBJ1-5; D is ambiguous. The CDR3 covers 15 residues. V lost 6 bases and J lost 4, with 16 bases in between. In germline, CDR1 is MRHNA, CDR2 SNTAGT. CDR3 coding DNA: TGTGCCAGCAGGCGGGCGAGCTACCATAATCAGCCCCAGCATTTT. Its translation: CASRRASYHNQPQHF.

As DNA, the CDR3 is TGTGCCAGCAGCACTCTCGGAGGGTACGCTTACGAGCAGTACTTC. Amino acids: CASSTLGGYAYEQYF. The chain joins TRBV11-2 to TRBJ2-7, with D possibly matching TRBD2 (6 bases). The V gene lost 5 bases and the J gene lost 4 bases, with 18 bases spanning the gap. Germline CDR1 reads SGHAT; CDR2 reads FQNNGV. The CDR3 length is 15 residues.

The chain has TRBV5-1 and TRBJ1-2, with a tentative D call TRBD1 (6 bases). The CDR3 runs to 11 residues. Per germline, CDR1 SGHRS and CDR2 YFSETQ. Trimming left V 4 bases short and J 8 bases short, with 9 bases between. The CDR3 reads CASSGDIGYTF. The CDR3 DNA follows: TGCGCCAGCAGCGGGGACATCGGCTACACCTTC.

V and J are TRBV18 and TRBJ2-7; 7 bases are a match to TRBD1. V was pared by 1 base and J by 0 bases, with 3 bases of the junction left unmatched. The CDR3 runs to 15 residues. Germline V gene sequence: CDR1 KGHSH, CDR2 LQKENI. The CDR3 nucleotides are TGTGCCAGCTCACCACGGGGACAGTCCTCCTACGAGCAGTACTTC. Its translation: CASSPRGQSSYEQYF.

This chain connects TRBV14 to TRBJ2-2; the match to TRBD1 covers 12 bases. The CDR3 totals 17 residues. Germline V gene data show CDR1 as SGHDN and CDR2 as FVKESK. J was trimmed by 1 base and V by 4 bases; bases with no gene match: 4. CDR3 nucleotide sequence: TGTGCCAGCAGCCGGGGACAGGGGGCAGGGAACACCGGGGAGCTGTTTTTT. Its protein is CASSRGQGAGNTGELFF.

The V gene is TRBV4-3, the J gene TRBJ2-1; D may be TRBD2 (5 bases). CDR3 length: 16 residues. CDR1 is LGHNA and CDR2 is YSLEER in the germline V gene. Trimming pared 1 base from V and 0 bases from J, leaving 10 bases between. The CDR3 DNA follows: TGCGCCAGCAGCCAAGTTTCGGGGAGCTCCTACAATGAGCAGTTCTTC. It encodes CASSQVSGSSYNEQFF.

This CDR3 reads CASSEARLPAGQPQHF. The DNA of the CDR3 is TGTGCCAGCAGTGAAGCGAGGCTCCCCGCGGGTCAGCCCCAGCATTTT. The chain combines TRBV6-1 with TRBJ1-5; unclear D gene. V dropped 0 bases and J dropped 6 bases, with 15 bases sitting between them. The CDR3 runs to 16 residues. Germline loops: CDR1 MNHNS, CDR2 SASEGT.

The chain's CDR3 is CASRMGQVPNQPQHF. DNA of the CDR3: TGTGCCAGCAGGATGGGACAGGTTCCTAATCAGCCCCAGCATTTT. V usage is TRBV6-1 and J usage is TRBJ1-5; 8 nucleotides match TRBD1. This CDR3 contains 15 residues. J lost 4 bases, V lost 6 bases, and 8 bases had no gene match. Germline CDR1 is MNHNS and CDR2 is SASEGT.